This T cell receptor beta chain was captured in a study of blood T cell repertoires in COVID-19. Study details: PBMCs, B-cell-depleted T cells, or T cells were the source of the cDNA or gDNA that made up the material.

This CDR3 has 14 amino acids. Per the germline V gene, CDR1 is SGHRS and CDR2 is YFSETQ. The V and J ends lost 3 bases and 8 bases, in that order; junction bases with no gene match: 7. The repertoire was sequenced with immunoSEQ multiplex PCR; TCRdb's copy has only in-frame clones and lacks some. The sample holds 70,000 or so clones, 85% to 90% seen once. This clone showed up just a few times. The sequencing sample was made of peripheral blood. This sequence originates from a man aged 70 or older with active or convalescent COVID-19. The chain is built from TRBV5-1 and TRBJ1-2, with TRBD1 identical over 10 bases. CDR3 sequence reads: CASSSGQGIRGYTF. DNA of the CDR3: TGCGCCAGCAGCTCGGGACAGGGGATAAGGGGCTACACCTTC.